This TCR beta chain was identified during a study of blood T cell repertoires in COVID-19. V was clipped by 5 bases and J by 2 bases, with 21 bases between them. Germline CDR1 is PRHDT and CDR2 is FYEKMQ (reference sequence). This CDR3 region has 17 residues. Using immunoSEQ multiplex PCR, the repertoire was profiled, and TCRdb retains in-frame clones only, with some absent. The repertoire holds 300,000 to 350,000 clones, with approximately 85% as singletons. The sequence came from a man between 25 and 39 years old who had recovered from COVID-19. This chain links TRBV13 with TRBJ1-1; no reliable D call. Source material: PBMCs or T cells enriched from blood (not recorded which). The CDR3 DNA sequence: TGTGCCAGCAGCCCAGCCAGGCAGAAGATGGGCAACACTGAAGCTTTCTTT. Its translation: CASSPARQKMGNTEAFF. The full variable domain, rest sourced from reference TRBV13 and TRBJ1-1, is AAGVIQSPRHLIKEKRETATLKCYPIPRHDTVYWYQQGPGQDPQFLISFYEKMQSDKGSIPDRFSAQQFSDYHSELNMSSLELGDSALYFCASSPARQKMGNTEAFFGQGTRLTVV.